These 3 T cell receptor beta chains came from one sample sequenced in a study of OX40 agonist ivuxolimab in advanced cancers. Libraries were constructed by the immunoSEQ multiplex PCR assay. The immuneACCESS repertoire file appears here via TCRdb, limited to in-frame rearrangements. These files lack a portion of the clones; in checked studies, under half of the deficit traces to unresolved V genes, and the cause of the others is not known. Present in this sample are about 26,000 clones, roughly 90% of which were seen just once. The ten largest clones capture roughly a fifth of the sample. The starting material was CD4+ or CD8+ T cells sorted from blood, obtained in a trial of the OX40 agonist ivuxolimab. Receptor source: an adult with an advanced solid tumor such as melanoma, head and neck, liver or kidney cancer.

The V call is TRBV15, the J call TRBJ2-7; 9 bases agree with TRBD2. Unmatched junction bases numbered 8, after V lost 2 bases and J lost 3 bases. The germline V gene has CDR1 LNHNV and CDR2 YYDKDF (reference sequence). This CDR3 region has 16 residues. CDR3 bases: TGTGCCACCAGCAGAACAGGGCGGGAGGGGTTCTACGAGCAGTACTTC. This encodes CATSRTGREGFYEQYF. Full variable domain (remainder filled in from reference TRBV15 and TRBJ2-7): DAMVIQNPRYQVTQFGKPVTLSCSQTLNHNVMYWYQQKSSQAPKLLFHYYDKDFNNEADTPDNFQSRRPNTSFCFLDIRSPGLGDTAMYLCATSRTGREGFYEQYFGPGTRLTVT.

V and J are TRBV4-1 and TRBJ1-1, with D possibly matching TRBD1 (6 bases). This CDR3 comprises 16 residues. Germline V gives CDR1 MGHRA, CDR2 YSYEKL. The V end was cut by 4 bases, the J end by 4 bases, with 19 bases between. For the CDR3, the DNA is TGCGCCAGCAGCCCAAACACACAGGGTTTAGGCACTGAAGCTTTCTTT. Translation gives CASSPNTQGLGTEAFF.

The chain joins TRBV4-2 to TRBJ2-7; TRBD2 agrees at 12 bases. Germline lookup yields CDR1 LGHNA and CDR2 YNFKEQ. Trimming cost V 3 bases and J 3 bases; bases outside gene matches: 6. CDR3 length: 16 amino acids. CDR3 sequence: CASSQATSGSNYEQYF. The CDR3 coding sequence is TGTGCCAGCAGCCAGGCGACTAGCGGGAGCAACTACGAGCAGTACTTC.